This T cell receptor (beta chain) is drawn from a study of T cell changes during pregnancy in multiple sclerosis. J gave up 8 bases and V 3 bases, and 8 bases lay outside the gene matches. This CDR3 has 14 amino acids. Per germline, CDR1 PRHDT and CDR2 FYEKMQ (reference sequence). TCRdb keeps only in-frame clones here, not all; method: immunoSEQ multiplex PCR. The table records 70,000 to 100,000 clones, about 93% of them present only once. This TCR was sampled from a female donor with multiple sclerosis, enrolled in a pregnancy study. The chain joins TRBV13 to TRBJ1-2; TRBD1 matches 8 bases. The sequencing here drew on peripheral blood, taken in the first trimester of pregnancy. Here the CDR3 reads CASSLDRVSGGYTF. DNA of the CDR3: TGTGCCAGCAGCTTGGACAGGGTCTCGGGGGGCTACACCTTC.